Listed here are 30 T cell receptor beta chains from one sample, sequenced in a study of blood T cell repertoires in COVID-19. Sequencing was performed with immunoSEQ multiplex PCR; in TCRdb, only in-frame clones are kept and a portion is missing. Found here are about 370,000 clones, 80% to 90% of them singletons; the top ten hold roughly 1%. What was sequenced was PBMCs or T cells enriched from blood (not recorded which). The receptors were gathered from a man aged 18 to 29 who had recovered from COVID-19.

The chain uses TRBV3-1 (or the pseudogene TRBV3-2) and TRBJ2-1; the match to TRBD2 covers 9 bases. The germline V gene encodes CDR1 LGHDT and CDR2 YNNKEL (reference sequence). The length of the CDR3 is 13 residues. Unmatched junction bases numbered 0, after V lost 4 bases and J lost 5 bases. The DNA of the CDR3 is TGTGCCAGCAGCCCTAGCGGGGACAATGAGCAGTTCTTC. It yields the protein CASSPSGDNEQFF.

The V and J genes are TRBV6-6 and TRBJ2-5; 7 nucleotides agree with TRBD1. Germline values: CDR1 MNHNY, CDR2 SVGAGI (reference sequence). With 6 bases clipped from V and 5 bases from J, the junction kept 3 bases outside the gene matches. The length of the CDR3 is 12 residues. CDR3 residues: CASSEGAETQYF. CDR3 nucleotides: TGTGCCAGCAGCGAGGGGGCTGAGACCCAGTACTTC.

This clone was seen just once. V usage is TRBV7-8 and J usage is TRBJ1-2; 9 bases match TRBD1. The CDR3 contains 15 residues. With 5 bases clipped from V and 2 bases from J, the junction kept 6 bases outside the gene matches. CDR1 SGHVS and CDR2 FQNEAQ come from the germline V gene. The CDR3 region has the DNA TGTGCCAGCAGCACACGGGGGACAGGGAACTATGGCTACACCTTC. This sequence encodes CASSTRGTGNYGYTF.

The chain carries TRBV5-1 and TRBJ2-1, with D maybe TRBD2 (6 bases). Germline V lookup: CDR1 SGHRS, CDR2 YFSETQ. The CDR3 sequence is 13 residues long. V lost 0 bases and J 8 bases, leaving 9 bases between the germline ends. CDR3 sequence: CASSLGTKDEQFF. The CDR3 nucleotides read TGCGCCAGCAGCTTGGGGACTAAGGATGAGCAGTTCTTC.

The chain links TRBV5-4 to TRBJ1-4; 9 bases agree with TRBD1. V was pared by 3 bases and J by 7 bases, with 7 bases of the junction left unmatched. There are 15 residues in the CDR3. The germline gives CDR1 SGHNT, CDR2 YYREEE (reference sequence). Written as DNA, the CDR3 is TGTGCCAGCAGCTACGGGACAGGGCGGGGTGAAAAACTGTTTTTT. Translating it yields CASSYGTGRGEKLFF.

The DNA of the CDR3 is TGTGCCTGGAATGGCGGGGACAGCGCCTCCTATAATTCACCCCTCCACTTT. Translated: CAWNGGDSASYNSPLHF. The chain combines TRBV30 with TRBJ1-6; 7 bases match TRBD1. V was pared by 4 bases and J by 0 bases, with 9 bases of the junction left unmatched. This CDR3 region has 17 residues. Germline V gives CDR1 GTSNPN, CDR2 SVGIG (reference sequence).

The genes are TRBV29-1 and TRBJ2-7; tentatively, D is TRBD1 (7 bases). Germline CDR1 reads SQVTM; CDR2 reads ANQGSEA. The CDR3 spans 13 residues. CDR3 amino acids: CSYRGTDSYEQYF. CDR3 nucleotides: TGCAGTTACCGCGGGACAGACTCCTACGAGCAGTACTTC.

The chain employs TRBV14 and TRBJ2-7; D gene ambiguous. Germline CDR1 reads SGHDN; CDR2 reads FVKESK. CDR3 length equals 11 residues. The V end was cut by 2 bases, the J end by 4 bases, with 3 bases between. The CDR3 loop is CASSQSYEQYF. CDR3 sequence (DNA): TGTGCCAGCAGCCAATCGTACGAGCAGTACTTC.

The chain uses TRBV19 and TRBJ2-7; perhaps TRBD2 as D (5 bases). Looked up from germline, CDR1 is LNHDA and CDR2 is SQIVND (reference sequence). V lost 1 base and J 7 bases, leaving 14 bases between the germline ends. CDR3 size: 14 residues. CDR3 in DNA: TGTGCCAGTAGTATAGTAAGCTGGTCGGGGGAGCAGTACTTC. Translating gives CASSIVSWSGEQYF.

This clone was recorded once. The CDR3: CASSQDNRVGETQYF. The CDR3 DNA follows: TGCGCCAGCAGCCAAGATAACAGGGTTGGGGAGACCCAGTACTTC. J is TRBJ2-5 and V is TRBV4-1; D might be TRBD1 (6 bases). The CDR3 runs to 15 residues. Germline-derived CDR1 and CDR2 are MGHRA and YSYEKL. The V end lost 0 bases, the J end lost 5 bases, and 13 bases lay between the germline ends.

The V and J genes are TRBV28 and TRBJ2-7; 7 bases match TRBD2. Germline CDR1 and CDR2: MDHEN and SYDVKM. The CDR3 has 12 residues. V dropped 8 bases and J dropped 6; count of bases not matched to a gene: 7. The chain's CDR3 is CASLTPGGEQYF. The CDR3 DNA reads TGTGCCAGCCTGACTCCGGGAGGCGAGCAGTACTTC.

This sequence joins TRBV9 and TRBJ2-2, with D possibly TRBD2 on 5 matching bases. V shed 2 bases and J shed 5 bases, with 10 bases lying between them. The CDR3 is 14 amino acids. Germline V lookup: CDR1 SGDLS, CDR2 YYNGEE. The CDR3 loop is CASSVFGETGELFF. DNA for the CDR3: TGTGCCAGCAGCGTCTTTGGGGAGACCGGGGAGCTGTTTTTT.

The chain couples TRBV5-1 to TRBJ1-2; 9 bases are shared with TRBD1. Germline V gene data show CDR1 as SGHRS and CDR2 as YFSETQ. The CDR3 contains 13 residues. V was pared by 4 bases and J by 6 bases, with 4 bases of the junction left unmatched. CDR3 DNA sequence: TGCGCCAGCAGCAAAACAGGGGGCGATGGCTACACCTTC. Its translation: CASSKTGGDGYTF.

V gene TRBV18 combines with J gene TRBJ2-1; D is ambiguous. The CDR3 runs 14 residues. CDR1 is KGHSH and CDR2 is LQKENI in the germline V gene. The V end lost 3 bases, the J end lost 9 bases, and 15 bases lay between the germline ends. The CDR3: CASSPEGFQREQFF. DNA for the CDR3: TGTGCCAGCTCACCCGAAGGCTTTCAGCGTGAGCAGTTCTTC.

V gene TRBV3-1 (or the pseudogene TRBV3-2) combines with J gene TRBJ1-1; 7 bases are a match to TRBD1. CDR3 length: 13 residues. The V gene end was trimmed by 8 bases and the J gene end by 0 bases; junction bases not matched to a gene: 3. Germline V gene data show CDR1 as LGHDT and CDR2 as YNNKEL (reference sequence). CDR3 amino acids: CASGGQLNTEAFF. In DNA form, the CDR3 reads TGTGCCAGCGGGGGACAGCTGAACACTGAAGCTTTCTTT.

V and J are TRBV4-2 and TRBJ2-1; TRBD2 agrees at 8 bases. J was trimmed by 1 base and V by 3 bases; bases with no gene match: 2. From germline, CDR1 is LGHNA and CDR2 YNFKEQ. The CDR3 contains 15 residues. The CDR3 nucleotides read TGTGCCAGCAGCCAGGCGGGAGGATCCTACAATGAGCAGTTCTTC. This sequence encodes CASSQAGGSYNEQFF.

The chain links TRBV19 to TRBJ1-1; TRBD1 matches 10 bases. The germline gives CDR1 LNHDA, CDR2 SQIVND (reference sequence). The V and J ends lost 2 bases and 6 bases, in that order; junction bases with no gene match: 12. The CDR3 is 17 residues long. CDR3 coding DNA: TGTGCCAGTAGTATAAGCGGGACAGGGGTATCGTCGGCTGAAGCTTTCTTT. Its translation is CASSISGTGVSSAEAFF.

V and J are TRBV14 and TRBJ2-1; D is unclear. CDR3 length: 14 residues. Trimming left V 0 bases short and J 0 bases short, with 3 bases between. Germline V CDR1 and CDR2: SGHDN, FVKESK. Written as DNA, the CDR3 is TGTGCCAGCAGCCAAGACTCCTCCTACAATGAGCAGTTCTTC. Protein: CASSQDSSYNEQFF.

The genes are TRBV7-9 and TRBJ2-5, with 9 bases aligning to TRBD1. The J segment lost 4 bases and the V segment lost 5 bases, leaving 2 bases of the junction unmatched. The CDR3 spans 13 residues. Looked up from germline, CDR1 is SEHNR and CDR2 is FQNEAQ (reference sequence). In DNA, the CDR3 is TGTGCCAGCAGCCCGGGACAGGGAGAGACCCAGTACTTC. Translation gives CASSPGQGETQYF.

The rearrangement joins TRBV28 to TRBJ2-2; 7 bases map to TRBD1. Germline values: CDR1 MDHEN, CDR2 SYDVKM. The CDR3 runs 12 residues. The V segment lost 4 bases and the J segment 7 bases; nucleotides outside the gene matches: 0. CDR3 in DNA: TGTGCCAGCAGTTACAGGGGCGGGGAGCTGTTTTTT. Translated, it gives CASSYRGGELFF.

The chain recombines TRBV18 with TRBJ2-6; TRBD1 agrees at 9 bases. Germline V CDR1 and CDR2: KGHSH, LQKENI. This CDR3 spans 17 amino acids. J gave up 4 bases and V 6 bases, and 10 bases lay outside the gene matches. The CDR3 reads CASSPVTGGTGANVLTF. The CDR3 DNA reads TGTGCCAGCTCCCCTGTGACAGGGGGGACAGGGGCCAACGTCCTGACTTTC.

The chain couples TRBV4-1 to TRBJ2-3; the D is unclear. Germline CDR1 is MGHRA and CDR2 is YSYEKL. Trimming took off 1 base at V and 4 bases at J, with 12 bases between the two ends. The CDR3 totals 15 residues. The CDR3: CASSQVVAVADTQYF. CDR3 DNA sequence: TGCGCCAGCAGCCAAGTTGTAGCAGTTGCAGATACGCAGTATTTT.

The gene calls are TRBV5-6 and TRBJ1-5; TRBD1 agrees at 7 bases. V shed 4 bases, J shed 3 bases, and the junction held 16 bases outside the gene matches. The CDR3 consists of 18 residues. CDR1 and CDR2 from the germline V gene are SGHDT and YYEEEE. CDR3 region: CASSQPPSTGRNNQPQHF. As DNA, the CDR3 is TGTGCCAGCAGCCAGCCCCCGTCGACAGGGAGGAACAATCAGCCCCAGCATTTT.

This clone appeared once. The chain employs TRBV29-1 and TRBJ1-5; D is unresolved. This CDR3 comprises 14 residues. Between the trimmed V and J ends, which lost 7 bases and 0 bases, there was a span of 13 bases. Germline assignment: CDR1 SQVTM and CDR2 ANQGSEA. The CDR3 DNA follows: TGCAGCGCACAGTCCCTGGATAGCAATCAGCCCCAGCATTTT. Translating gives CSAQSLDSNQPQHF.

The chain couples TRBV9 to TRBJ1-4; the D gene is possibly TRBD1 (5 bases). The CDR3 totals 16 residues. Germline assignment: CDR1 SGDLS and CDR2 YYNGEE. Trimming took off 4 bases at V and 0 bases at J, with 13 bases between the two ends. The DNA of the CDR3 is TGTGCCAGCAGCCCATGGGGAGGGGCAACTAATGAAAAACTGTTTTTT. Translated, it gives CASSPWGGATNEKLFF.

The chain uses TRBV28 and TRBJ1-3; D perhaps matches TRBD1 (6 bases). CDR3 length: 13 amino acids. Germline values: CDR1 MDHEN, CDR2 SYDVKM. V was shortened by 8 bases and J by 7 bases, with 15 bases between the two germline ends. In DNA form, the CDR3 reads TGTGCCAGCGCTGAGGGGGGGCGTAACACCATATATTTT. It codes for CASAEGGRNTIYF.

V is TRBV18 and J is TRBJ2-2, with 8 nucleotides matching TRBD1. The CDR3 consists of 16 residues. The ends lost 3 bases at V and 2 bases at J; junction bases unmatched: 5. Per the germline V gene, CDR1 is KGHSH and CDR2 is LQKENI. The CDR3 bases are TGTGCCAGCTCACCGCAGACAGGGGATAACACCGGGGAGCTGTTTTTT. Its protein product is CASSPQTGDNTGELFF.

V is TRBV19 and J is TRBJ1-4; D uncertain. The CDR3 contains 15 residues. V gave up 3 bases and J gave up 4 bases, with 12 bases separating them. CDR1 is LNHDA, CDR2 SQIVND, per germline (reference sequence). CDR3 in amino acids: CASSISGSGNEKLFF. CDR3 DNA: TGTGCCAGTAGTATTTCGGGGTCCGGTAATGAAAAACTGTTTTTT.

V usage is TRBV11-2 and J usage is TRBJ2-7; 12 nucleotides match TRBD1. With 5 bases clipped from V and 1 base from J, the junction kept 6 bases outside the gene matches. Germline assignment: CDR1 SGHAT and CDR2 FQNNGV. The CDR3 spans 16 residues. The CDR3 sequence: CASSPGTGGISYEQYF. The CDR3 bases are TGTGCCAGCAGCCCAGGGACAGGGGGCATTTCCTACGAGCAGTACTTC.

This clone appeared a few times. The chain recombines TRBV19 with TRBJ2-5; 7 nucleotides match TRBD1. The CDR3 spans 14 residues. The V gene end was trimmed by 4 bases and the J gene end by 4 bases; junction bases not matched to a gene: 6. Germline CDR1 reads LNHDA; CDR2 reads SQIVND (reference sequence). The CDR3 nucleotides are TGTGCCAGTAGTACAGAAGACAGGGCAGAGACCCAGTACTTC. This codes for CASSTEDRAETQYF.